This TCR beta chain is from a study of cytomegalovirus exposure and HLA in healthy donors. Overall study findings and caveats: For TCR beta chains, V- and J-gene trimming was later linked to a missense DCLRE1C variant.

Those who donated were healthy bone marrow donors. Notes on this clone: The antigen is not known.

The PCR contained 60 Vbeta and 13 Jbeta primers. Clones were read by immunoSEQ multiplex PCR, and TCRdb kept only the in-frame ones, dropping some. The table has around 25,000 clones, about four fifths seen once. CDR1 is SNHLY and CDR2 is FYNNEI in the germline V gene. The CDR3 consists of 11 residues. The V and J ends lost 8 bases and 6 bases respectively, with 9 bases between them. Sequences were obtained from PBMCs. J is TRBJ2-3 and V is TRBV2; D remains unclear. This sequence originates from a male donor in good health and CMV-seronegative. The CDR3 reads CASEISDTQYF. CDR3 DNA sequence: TGTGCCAGCGAGATTTCGGATACGCAGTATTTT.